These T cell receptor beta chains were read from a single sample in a study of T cells in Graves' hyperthyroidism and ophthalmopathy. One entry per CDR3 protein, called by TCRdb with MiXCR from the multiplex PCR reads. The sample includes hundreds of thousands of distinct CDR3 sequences, 45% of them seen just once. The sequenced material came from peripheral blood or thyroid tissue (not recorded which). These receptors all come from an adult man with Graves' disease, either hyperthyroidism or ophthalmopathy (not recorded which). CDR3s include the opening cysteine and the closing phenylalanine or tryptophan. D genes are given only for firm matches. Expanded clones are given a class, and other clones once, few, many or no size at all.

TRBJ1-5,TRBV7-9,-,-,CASSDGGYQPQHF,TGTGCCAGCAGCGACGGAGGCTATCAGCCCCAGCATTTT
TRBJ1-2,TRBV29-1,-,many,CSVERSGYTF,TGCAGCGTTGAGCGTTCGGGCTACACCTTC
TRBJ2-7,TRBV7-3,TRBD1,-,CASSLDGQTGGQYF,TGTGCTAGCAGCCTAGACGGACAAACAGGGGGGCAGTACTTC
TRBJ1-3,TRBV7-9,-,few,CASSSRGLGSGNTIYF,TGTGCCAGCAGCTCAAGGGGTTTGGGCTCTGGAAACACCATATATTTT
TRBJ2-2,TRBV7-9,TRBD2,few,CASSSGLAGNTGELFF,TGTGCCAGCAGCTCCGGACTAGCGGGGAACACCGGGGAGCTGTTTTTT
TRBJ1-1,TRBV5-6,-,-,CASSFQDPNTEAFF,TGTGCCAGCAGCTTCCAGGACCCGAACACTGAAGCTTTCTTT
TRBJ1-2,TRBV11-1,-,-,CTSSHRGGGYTF,TGTACCAGCAGCCATCGAGGTGGTGGCTACACCTTC
TRBJ2-2,TRBV24-1,-,many,CATSRRPGELFF,TGTGCCACCAGTCGTCGACCCGGGGAGCTGTTTTTT
TRBJ2-7,TRBV2,TRBD1,few,CASSYRGQNEQYF,TGTGCCAGCAGTTACAGGGGGCAGAACGAGCAGTACTTC
TRBJ1-4,TRBV29-1,-,-,CSVAKGATNEKLFF,TGCAGCGTGGCAAAGGGGGCAACTAATGAAAAACTGTTTTTT
TRBJ2-7,TRBV7-2,-,few,CASSKDISYEQYF,TGTGCCAGCAGCAAAGACATTTCCTACGAGCAGTACTTC
TRBJ2-7,TRBV10-3,TRBD1,few,CASSDRTGTGAYEQYF,TGTGCCAGCAGTGACAGAACCGGGACAGGGGCCTACGAGCAGTACTTC
TRBJ1-1,TRBV5-1,-,-,CASRFGSGEAFF,TGCGCCAGCAGGTTTGGGTCGGGCGAAGCTTTCTTT
TRBJ2-3,TRBV14,TRBD2,-,CASSRGLADTQYF,TGTGCCAGCAGCCGGGGACTAGCGGATACGCAGTATTTT
TRBJ2-5,TRBV7-2,-,-,CASSLRGRDQETQYF,TGTGCCAGCAGCTTACGAGGCAGGGACCAAGAGACCCAGTACTTC
TRBJ2-7,TRBV19,TRBD2,few,CASRSSGNYYEQYF,TGTGCCAGTAGAAGTAGCGGGAATTACTACGAGCAGTACTTC
TRBJ1-5,TRBV13,-,few,CASSLGRGYSNQPQHF,TGTGCCAGCAGCTTAGGCAGGGGATATAGCAATCAGCCCCAGCATTTT
TRBJ2-7,TRBV7-8,-,many,CASSLGQLYEQYF,TGTGCCAGCAGCCTTGGACAGCTATACGAGCAGTACTTC
TRBJ2-7,TRBV19,-,few,CASSGQVSNYEQYF,TGTGCCAGTAGTGGGCAGGTCAGTAACTACGAGCAGTACTTC
TRBJ1-5,TRBV10-3,TRBD1,-,CAISESPGQGAKQPQHF,TGTGCCATCAGTGAGTCTCCGGGACAGGGGGCGAAACAGCCCCAGCATTTT
TRBJ1-4,TRBV6-5,-,-,CAGSTTGSIPLLFF,TGTGCCGGCAGTACAACAGGGTCTATTCCTTTGCTGTTTTTT
TRBJ1-5,TRBV7-9,TRBD1,-,CASSRQGSQGNQPQHF,TGTGCCAGCAGCCGACAGGGGTCGCAGGGCAATCAGCCCCAGCATTTT
TRBJ1-3,TRBV5-4,-,-,CASSLGHRTSGNTIYF,TGTGCCAGCAGCTTGGGACACCGGACGTCTGGAAACACCATATATTTT
TRBJ1-6,TRBV10-3,TRBD1,many,CAISESARGNNSPLHF,TGTGCCATCAGTGAGTCGGCCAGGGGGAATAATTCACCCCTCCACTTT
TRBJ1-2,TRBV7-8,TRBD1,-,CAWSVLGDRGYGYTF,TGTGCCTGGAGTGTACTCGGGGACAGGGGCTATGGCTACACCTTC
TRBJ2-7,TRBV20-1,-,-,CSGGLLTYEQYF,TGCAGTGGGGGACTTCTTACCTACGAGCAGTACTTC
TRBJ2-6,TRBV25-1,TRBD2,-,CASSEGGDSGANVLTF,TGTGCCAGCAGTGAAGGGGGGGACTCTGGGGCCAACGTCCTGACTTTC
TRBJ2-2,TRBV5-1,TRBD2,-,CASSLGGLADTGELFF,TGCGCCAGCAGCTTGGGAGGGCTAGCGGACACCGGGGAGCTGTTTTTT
TRBJ1-4,TRBV2,-,-,CASSLATSGEKLFF,TGTGCCAGCAGTTTAGCGACTAGCGGGGAAAAACTGTTTTTT
TRBJ2-7,TRBV7-2,-,-,CASSLDHAGLSYEQYF,TGTGCCAGCAGCTTAGATCACGCAGGGCTCTCCTACGAGCAGTACTTC
TRBJ1-3,TRBV7-9,-,-,CASSQVGKGNTIYF,TGCGCCAGCAGCCAAGTGGGGAAAGGAAACACCATATATTTT
TRBJ1-2,TRBV29-1,TRBD1,few,CSVDVEGQIYGYTF,TGCAGCGTTGATGTCGAGGGACAGATCTATGGCTACACCTTC
TRBJ1-5,TRBV7-9,-,-,CASSLTGDRNQPQHF,TGTGCCAGCAGTTTAACCGGCGATCGCAATCAGCCCCAGCATTTT
TRBJ1-6,TRBV7-9,-,many,CASSPSPNSPLHF,TGTGCCAGCAGCCCCTCACCGAATTCACCCCTCCACTTT
TRBJ1-2,TRBV24-1,TRBD1,-,CATSETKGQGRYGYTF,TGTGCCACCAGTGAAACTAAGGGACAGGGGCGCTATGGCTACACCTTC
TRBJ1-5,TRBV20-1,-,few,CSARDVISNQPQHF,TGCAGTGCTAGAGATGTGATTAGCAATCAGCCCCAGCATTTT
TRBJ1-1,TRBV10-3,-,-,CAISDGRGGKTEAFF,TGTGCCATCAGTGACGGTCGGGGGGGAAAGACTGAAGCTTTCTTT
TRBJ2-7,TRBV9,-,few,CASSVVEAPYEQYF,TGTGCCAGCAGCGTAGTTGAGGCCCCCTACGAGCAGTACTTC
TRBJ1-4,TRBV15,TRBD1,-,CATSRDGGTGGTEKLFF,TGTGCCACCAGCAGAGATGGGGGGACAGGGGGCACTGAAAAACTGTTTTTT
TRBJ1-6,TRBV5-1,-,many,CASSLVQGAGSPLHF,TGCGCCAGCAGCTTGGTACAGGGAGCTGGCTCACCCCTCCACTTT
TRBJ1-5,TRBV15,TRBD1,once,CASSGLGQGTYSNQPQHF,TGTGCCAGCAGTGGCCTTGGACAGGGGACTTATAGCAATCAGCCCCAGCATTTT
TRBJ1-5,TRBV12-3/TRBV12-4,-,many,CASSQGSGPQHF,TGTGCCAGCAGTCAGGGGTCAGGGCCCCAGCATTTT
TRBJ2-7,TRBV19,TRBD1,few,CASRDRGFYEQYF,TGTGCCAGCCGGGACAGGGGATTTTACGAGCAGTACTTC
TRBJ2-7,TRBV5-5,-,few,CASSFTATYEQYF,TGTGCCAGCAGTTTTACTGCAACCTACGAGCAGTACTTC
TRBJ1-1,TRBV29-1,-,-,CSVAGFGYTEAFF,TGCAGCGTTGCAGGGTTTGGGTACACTGAAGCTTTCTTT